A single sample gave rise to the 26 T cell receptor beta chains below, sequenced in a study of Ad26.COV2.S vaccination and SARS-CoV-2 variants. The treatment was: some 20 received Ad26.COV2.S at low or high dose, single or two shots; about 5 received placebo; per-sample allocation not given. Samples came from day 63 after the first vaccine or placebo injection. The protocol was immunoSEQ multiplex PCR, while the TCRdb copy is restricted to in-frame clones and leaves out a portion. The profile shows some 330,000 clones, roughly 88% of them singletons. Sequencing used peripheral blood, obtained in a trial of Ad26.COV2.S vaccine versus placebo. These TCRs come from a person between 18 and 59 years old who received the Ad26.COV2.S COVID-19 vaccine or a placebo.

The V and J genes are TRBV7-7 and TRBJ1-1; D is possibly TRBD1 (5 bases). This CDR3 has 15 residues. V lost 5 bases to trimming and J lost 2 bases, with 15 bases between them. Per germline, CDR1 SSHAT and CDR2 FNYEAQ (reference sequence). The CDR3 DNA reads as TGTGCCAGCAGCCCTCTCGGTAGGGGAAACACTGAAGCTTTCTTT. It yields the protein CASSPLGRGNTEAFF.

This rearrangement joins TRBV13 to TRBJ1-1; tentatively, D is TRBD1 (6 bases). The CDR3 is 15 amino acids. From germline, CDR1 is PRHDT and CDR2 FYEKMQ (reference sequence). V was shortened by 5 bases and J by 4 bases, with 17 bases between the two germline ends. In nucleotides, the CDR3 is TGTGCCAGCAGCCCCAATGGGGGCGCAGGCACTGAAGCTTTCTTT. Translation: CASSPNGGAGTEAFF.

The rearrangement links TRBV7-9 to TRBJ2-1; TRBD2 matches at 9 bases. The CDR3 is 14 residues long. From germline, CDR1 is SEHNR and CDR2 FQNEAQ (reference sequence). J lost 7 bases, V lost 6 bases, and 7 bases had no gene match. The CDR3 coding sequence is TGTGCCAGCAGTCCCGGGACTAGCATGAATGAGCAGTTCTTC. Protein sequence: CASSPGTSMNEQFF.

The V and J genes are TRBV27 and TRBJ1-4; no clear D gene. This CDR3 contains 16 residues. Trimming pared 5 bases from V and 6 bases from J, leaving 19 bases between. CDR1 is MNHEY, CDR2 SMNVEV, per germline (reference sequence). CDR3 in amino acids: CASSPSPAGRDEKLFF. CDR3 nucleotide sequence: TGTGCCAGCAGTCCATCTCCGGCAGGTCGGGATGAAAAACTGTTTTTT.

The rearrangement joins TRBV12-3 or TRBV12-4 to TRBJ2-1; TRBD2 is a possible D gene (5 bases). V shed 9 bases and J shed 9 bases, with 12 bases lying between them. This CDR3 contains 11 residues. In DNA form, the CDR3 reads TGTGCCAGTAGAGCGGTGACTGAGCAGTTCTTC. It specifies CASRAVTEQFF.

The chain carries TRBV5-5 and TRBJ1-3; D unresolved. CDR1 and CDR2 from the germline V gene are SGHKS and YYEKEE (reference sequence). CDR3 size: 14 residues. V lost 0 bases to trimming and J lost 0 bases, with 4 bases between them. The CDR3 nucleotides read TGTGCCAGCAGCTTGGCAGACTCTGGAAACACCATATATTTT. Encoded protein: CASSLADSGNTIYF.

The V and J genes are TRBV5-1 and TRBJ2-3; the D gene is possibly TRBD2 (6 bases). CDR1 and CDR2 from the germline V gene are SGHRS and YFSETQ. V was shortened by 3 bases and J by 0 bases, with 11 bases between the two germline ends. This CDR3 spans 15 amino acids. CDR3 protein: CASSSLGTSTDTQYF. The CDR3, as DNA: TGCGCCAGCAGCTCCCTGGGGACTAGCACAGATACGCAGTATTTT.

This chain links TRBV19 with TRBJ2-1; 9 bases align to TRBD1. Germline CDR1 LNHDA, CDR2 SQIVND (reference sequence). CDR3 length: 14 amino acids. V shed 7 bases and J 4 bases; nucleotides not matched to a gene: 5. The CDR3 DNA sequence: TGTGCCAGTAACCCCGGGACAGGGTACAATGAGCAGTTCTTC. This gives the protein CASNPGTGYNEQFF.

The rearrangement joins TRBV18 to TRBJ2-2, with 9 positions matching TRBD1. Germline loops: CDR1 KGHSH, CDR2 LQKENI. V trimming: 4 bases; J trimming: 0 bases; junction bases outside the gene matches: 6. The CDR3 has 17 amino acids. CDR3 loop: CASSLTRQGANTGELFF. Here the CDR3 DNA reads TGTGCCAGCTCACTAACTCGACAGGGGGCGAACACCGGGGAGCTGTTTTTT.

This chain joins TRBV3-1 (or the pseudogene TRBV3-2) and TRBJ2-2; unclear D gene. Per germline, CDR1 LGHDT and CDR2 YNNKEL (reference sequence). V lost 5 bases to trimming and J lost 3 bases, with 4 bases between them. The CDR3 consists of 12 residues. CDR3: CASSSDTGELFF. The CDR3, as DNA: TGTGCCAGCAGCTCTGACACCGGGGAGCTGTTTTTT.

The V call is TRBV6-5, the J call TRBJ2-3, with TRBD2 matching over 7 bases. This CDR3 spans 15 amino acids. The germline V gene has CDR1 MNHEY and CDR2 SVGAGI. V shed 6 bases, J shed 1 base, and the junction held 7 bases outside the gene matches. The CDR3 bases are TGTGCCAGCAGCCTGACTAGCACGCGCACAGATACGCAGTATTTT. Protein: CASSLTSTRTDTQYF.

V usage is TRBV2 and J usage is TRBJ2-5; 7 bases align to TRBD2. V lost 4 bases to trimming and J lost 4 bases; unmatched junction nucleotides: 3. CDR1 SNHLY and CDR2 FYNNEI come from the germline V gene. The CDR3 spans 13 residues. The CDR3 sequence is CASSGTRLETQYF. CDR3 DNA sequence: TGTGCCAGCAGTGGGACTAGGCTAGAGACCCAGTACTTC.

The rearrangement uses TRBV30 and TRBJ1-2, with 7 nucleotides matching TRBD1. V trimming: 4 bases; J trimming: 5 bases; junction bases outside the gene matches: 13. The germline CDR1 and CDR2 sequences are GTSNPN and SVGIG (reference sequence). This CDR3 is built from 15 residues. The CDR3 loop reads CAWIGVEGAHYGYTF. CDR3 coding DNA: TGTGCCTGGATCGGGGTGGAGGGGGCGCATTATGGCTACACCTTC.

The V gene is TRBV7-2, the J gene TRBJ1-1; 9 nucleotides agree with TRBD1. Germline CDR1 and CDR2: SGHTA and FQGNSA. The CDR3 sequence is 17 residues long. J gave up 7 bases and V 4 bases, and 16 bases lay outside the gene matches. The CDR3 coding sequence is TGTGCCAGCAGCTCCTGGGGACAGGGAATTATTTTGAATGAAGCTTTCTTT. Translating gives CASSSWGQGIILNEAFF.

Note on this clone: This specimen includes other DNA sequences encoding the same CDR3. The chain uses TRBV9 and TRBJ2-7; D may be TRBD1 (6 bases). Looked up from germline, CDR1 is SGDLS and CDR2 is YYNGEE. This CDR3 has 17 residues. V was pared by 4 bases and J by 4 bases, with 24 bases between. CDR3 residues: CASSQDTTTGIKYEQYF. DNA of the CDR3: TGTGCCAGCAGCCAGGACACCACGACAGGAATAAAGTACGAGCAGTACTTC.

In regard to this clone: This sample includes further DNA sequences coding for the same CDR3. The chain employs TRBV4-3 and TRBJ1-1; D unresolved. This CDR3 region has 13 residues. Germline V lookup: CDR1 LGHNA, CDR2 YSLEER. The V end was cut by 0 bases, the J end by 4 bases, with 6 bases between. CDR3 amino acids: CASSQDRTTEAFF. In DNA form, the CDR3 reads TGCGCCAGCAGCCAAGACAGGACCACTGAAGCTTTCTTT.

V and J are TRBV7-2 and TRBJ2-3; D possibly corresponds to TRBD2 (7 bases). The CDR3 covers 15 residues. CDR1 and CDR2 (germline): SGHTA, FQGNSA. V lost 2 bases, J lost 4 bases, and 13 bases lay in between. The CDR3 spells CASSLRAGAADTQYF. For the CDR3, the DNA is TGTGCCAGCAGCTTACGGGCGGGGGCCGCAGATACGCAGTATTTT.

This clone was seen just once. This chain joins TRBV28 and TRBJ1-1; 9 bases agree with TRBD1. With V trimmed by 2 bases and J by 4 bases, 14 bases remained unmatched. Germline loops: CDR1 MDHEN, CDR2 SYDVKM. There are 18 residues in the CDR3. The CDR3 nucleotides read TGTGCCAGCAGTTTAGGTGTGGGACAGGGATTGGCGACCACTGAAGCTTTCTTT. Translating gives CASSLGVGQGLATTEAFF.

The J gene is TRBJ2-1, the V gene TRBV6-6, with TRBD2 identical over 16 bases. This CDR3 region has 17 residues. Germline V gives CDR1 MNHNY, CDR2 SVGAGI (reference sequence). V gave up 5 bases and J gave up 9 bases; unmatched junction bases: 10. The CDR3 is CASSPGTSGRALGEQFF. In DNA, the CDR3 is TGTGCCAGCAGTCCCGGGACTAGCGGGAGGGCCTTGGGTGAGCAGTTCTTC.

The CDR3 DNA is TGTGCCAGTAGTATACTTTCCCTCAGCCACTGGGAGCTCTCGGGCAGTGAAGCTTTCTTT. This translates into CASSILSLSHWELSGSEAFF. The chain couples TRBV19 to TRBJ1-1; D remains ambiguous. V was pared by 2 bases and J by 7 bases, with 32 bases between. The V gene's germline CDR1 is LNHDA and CDR2 SQIVND (reference sequence). This CDR3 has 20 amino acids. Together with reference TRBV19 and TRBJ1-1, the CDR3 gives the full variable domain: DGGITQSPKYLFRKEGQNVTLSCEQNLNHDAMYWYRQDPGQGLRLIYYSQIVNDFQKGDIAEGYSVSREKKESFPLTVTSAQKNPTAFYLCASSILSLSHWELSGSEAFFGQGTRLTVV.

The chain links TRBV14 to TRBJ1-1, with TRBD1 identical over 7 bases. V shed 3 bases, J shed 1 base, and the junction held 2 bases outside the gene matches. The CDR3 is 14 residues long. Germline CDR1 SGHDN, CDR2 FVKESK. In DNA form, the CDR3 reads TGTGCCAGCAGCCAGGACAGGTGGAACACTGAAGCTTTCTTT. Translation gives CASSQDRWNTEAFF.

Details on this clone: Within the sample, other DNA sequences also encode this same CDR3. This chain uses TRBV9 with TRBJ2-2; D is ambiguous. The CDR3 is 13 residues long. With 2 bases removed from V and 1 base from J, the gap between germline ends came to 3 bases. CDR1 SGDLS and CDR2 YYNGEE come from the germline V gene. CDR3 residues: CASSVQNTGELFF. The CDR3 nucleotides read TGTGCCAGCAGCGTTCAGAACACCGGGGAGCTGTTTTTT.

The table lists this clone with a count of one. The J gene is TRBJ1-5, the V gene TRBV19; D unresolved. There are 15 residues in the CDR3. CDR1 is LNHDA and CDR2 is SQIVND in the germline V gene (reference sequence). Trimming took off 5 bases at V and 7 bases at J, with 18 bases between the two ends. The CDR3, as DNA: TGTGCCAGTAGTCCTGGATGGAAGGAGTTCCAGCCCCAGCATTTT. This codes for CASSPGWKEFQPQHF.

The chain carries TRBV4-3 and TRBJ1-5; D is uncertain. Between the trimmed V and J ends, which lost 0 bases and 8 bases, there was a span of 17 bases. The CDR3 consists of 16 residues. The germline V gene has CDR1 LGHNA and CDR2 YSLEER. The CDR3 DNA sequence: TGCGCCAGCAGCCAAGATTTTAGGCAGGTTGCTGAGCCCCAGCATTTT. It yields the protein CASSQDFRQVAEPQHF.

The genes are TRBV13 and TRBJ2-2; a weak D match, TRBD1 (6 bases). Germline V lookup: CDR1 PRHDT, CDR2 FYEKMQ (reference sequence). The CDR3 is made up of 16 amino acids. Trimming removed 4 bases from V and 4 bases from J, with 16 bases in between. The CDR3 DNA reads TGTGCCAGCAGCTACTACAGGGTAATGGGCACCGGGGAGCTGTTTTTT. Its protein is CASSYYRVMGTGELFF.

CDR3 region: CASSESSYNSPLHF. CDR3 sequence (DNA): TGTGCCAGCAGCGAGAGCTCCTATAATTCACCCCTCCACTTT. This chain joins TRBV5-6 and TRBJ1-6; no firm D call. V was clipped by 4 bases and J by 0 bases, with 5 bases between them. Germline loops: CDR1 SGHDT, CDR2 YYEEEE. The CDR3 has 14 residues. The variable domain in full, with the rest retrieved from reference TRBV5-6 and TRBJ1-6, is DAGVTQSPTHLIKTRGQQVTLRCSPKSGHDTVSWYQQALGQGPQFIFQYYEEEERQRGNFPDRFSGHQFPNYSSELNVNALLLGDSALYLCASSESSYNSPLHFGNGTRLTVT.